The TCR beta chain under discussion was sequenced for a study of T cell repertoires in cytomegalovirus infection. About the research overall: As its CMV epitopes, the study selected recently identified HLA-C-restricted and well-studied HLA-B-restricted targets. Study outcomes and limitations: HLA-C-restricted CMV-specific TCR beta clonotypes were dominant in the ex vivo response. Cumulated frequencies of public TCR beta families served to identify carriers of CMV plus the relevant HLA.

A few counts support this clonotype. Its antigen is not identified. MiXCR, applied by TCRdb to the reads, yields one record per CDR3 protein. The sample lists around 750,000 distinct CDR3 sequences, around a third occurring once. V dropped 3 bases and J dropped 4 bases, with 13 bases sitting between them. Germline V gives CDR1 MRHNA, CDR2 SNTAGT. The CDR3 extends over 15 amino acids. The rearrangement links TRBV6-4 to TRBJ2-1, with D perhaps matching TRBD1 (7 bases). The material sequenced was cultured CD8+ T cells from PBMCs, taken from culture after CMV antigen stimulation. The TCR sequence derives from a human donor in good health (CMV status not recorded). Some clones in this sample may be carry-over from other donors' samples. CDR3 residues: CASSESQGGYNEQFF. CDR3 sequence (DNA): TGTGCCAGCAGTGAGTCGCAGGGGGGATACAATGAGCAGTTCTTC.